Listed here are 15 T cell receptor beta chains from one sample, sequenced in a study of blood T cell repertoires in COVID-19. TCRdb's table, derived via immunoSEQ multiplex PCR, lists solely in-frame clones and lacks some. The table has 45,000 or so clones, 70% to 85% seen once. Source material: peripheral blood. The receptors here all came from a woman aged 80 or over with acute or convalescent COVID-19.

The chain recombines TRBV27 with TRBJ1-2; D ambiguous. This CDR3 has 16 residues. The V gene lost 2 bases and the J gene lost 0 bases, with 13 bases spanning the gap. Germline V lookup: CDR1 MNHEY, CDR2 SMNVEV (reference sequence). The CDR3 DNA reads TGTGCCAGCAGTTTAAAAGCGCACAACCCTAACTATGGCTACACCTTC. It codes for CASSLKAHNPNYGYTF.

This sequence joins TRBV3-1 (or the pseudogene TRBV3-2) and TRBJ1-2, with TRBD1 matching over 9 bases. There are 14 residues in the CDR3. Germline-derived CDR1 and CDR2 are LGHDT and YNNKEL (reference sequence). Trimming took 5 bases from V and 8 from J; bases not matched to a gene: 9. CDR3 sequence (DNA): TGTGCCAGCAGCTTCGGACAGGGGACGGGCGGCTACACCTTC. This translates into CASSFGQGTGGYTF.

The chain recombines TRBV7-9 with TRBJ2-2, with 11 bases aligning to TRBD2. Trimming at V came to 2 bases and at J to 6 bases, leaving 8 bases not matched to a gene. The CDR3 length is 17 residues. Germline V gene lookup returns CDR1 SEHNR and CDR2 FQNEAQ (reference sequence). CDR3: CASSLRALAGGAGELFF. The CDR3 nucleotides read TGTGCCAGCAGCTTACGTGCGCTAGCGGGAGGCGCCGGGGAGCTGTTTTTT.

The V call is TRBV5-1, the J call TRBJ2-5, with D possibly matching TRBD1 (5 bases). Trimming took 0 bases from V and 5 from J, leaving 8 bases between them. There are 13 residues in the CDR3. The germline CDR1 and CDR2 sequences are SGHRS and YFSETQ. The CDR3 DNA is TGCGCCAGCAGCTTGGCAGGGCCGGAGACCCAGTACTTC. It is translated as CASSLAGPETQYF.

This chain uses TRBV19 with TRBJ1-5; 9 positions match TRBD1. This CDR3 has 14 residues. V gave up 5 bases and J gave up 4 bases; unmatched junction bases: 3. The germline gives CDR1 LNHDA, CDR2 SQIVND (reference sequence). CDR3 coding DNA: TGTGCCAGTAGTCTGGGACAGGGTAATCAGCCCCAGCATTTT. Protein: CASSLGQGNQPQHF.

The genes are TRBV5-4 and TRBJ2-7, with TRBD2 identical over 12 bases. The CDR3 consists of 14 residues. Germline CDR1 reads SGHNT; CDR2 reads YYREEE (reference sequence). Trimming took 4 bases from V and 4 from J; bases not matched to a gene: 3. The CDR3 is CASSPTSGRYEQYF. For the CDR3, the DNA is TGTGCCAGCAGCCCCACTAGCGGGAGGTACGAGCAGTACTTC.

The rearrangement uses TRBV6-5 and TRBJ2-7; D might be TRBD1 (7 bases). The CDR3 has 15 residues. Germline-derived CDR1 and CDR2 are MNHEY and SVGAGI. The V gene lost 7 bases and the J gene lost 3 bases, with 19 bases spanning the gap. The CDR3: CASIPGAGGRYEQYF. In nucleotides, the CDR3 is TGTGCCAGCATACCAGGGGCAGGGGGGCGCTACGAGCAGTACTTC.

The rearrangement links TRBV30 to TRBJ1-6; 7 bases line up with TRBD1. In germline, CDR1 is GTSNPN, CDR2 SVGIG (reference sequence). The CDR3 runs 14 residues. Trimming at V came to 6 bases and at J to 6 bases, leaving 8 bases not matched to a gene. The CDR3 is CACYPGQLNSPLHF. The CDR3 region has the DNA TGTGCCTGTTACCCGGGACAGCTTAATTCACCCCTCCACTTT.

The rearrangement joins TRBV28 to TRBJ1-1, with 8 nucleotides matching TRBD1. CDR1 and CDR2 from the germline V gene are MDHEN and SYDVKM. This CDR3 comprises 16 residues. The ends lost 6 bases at V and 0 bases at J; junction bases unmatched: 9. The chain's CDR3 is CASSPGDRLMNTEAFF. The CDR3 DNA sequence: TGTGCCAGCAGCCCCGGGGACAGGCTTATGAACACTGAAGCTTTCTTT.

The chain carries TRBV27 and TRBJ1-4, with 7 bases identical to TRBD1. CDR3 length: 17 amino acids. Germline assignment: CDR1 MNHEY and CDR2 SMNVEV (reference sequence). V lost 8 bases to trimming and J lost 2 bases; unmatched junction nucleotides: 14. The CDR3 sequence is CASGTGTAHSTNEKLFF. The CDR3 DNA sequence: TGTGCCAGCGGTACCGGGACAGCGCACTCGACTAATGAAAAACTGTTTTTT.

CDR3 sequence reads: CASTSGQVAGELFF. The CDR3 DNA reads as TGTGCCAGTACCTCGGGACAGGTTGCCGGGGAGCTGTTTTTT. The chain combines TRBV19 with TRBJ2-2, with 8 bases aligning to TRBD1. The V gene's germline CDR1 is LNHDA and CDR2 SQIVND (reference sequence). CDR3 length: 14 residues. V gave up 7 bases and J gave up 6 bases; unmatched junction bases: 7. The full variable domain, in which reference TRBV19 and TRBJ2-2 provide the parts outside the CDR3, is DGGITQSPKYLFRKEGQNVTLSCEQNLNHDAMYWYRQDPGQGLRLIYYSQIVNDFQKGDIAEGYSVSREKKESFPLTVTSAQKNPTAFYLCASTSGQVAGELFFGEGSRLTVL.

The chain links TRBV10-2 to TRBJ1-2; 7 nucleotides line up with TRBD1. The germline V gene encodes CDR1 WSHSY and CDR2 SAAADI. The CDR3 has 15 amino acids. V was pared by 0 bases and J by 2 bases, with 3 bases of the junction left unmatched. In nucleotides, the CDR3 is TGCGCCAGCAGTGAGTCGACAGGGCCGAACTATGGCTACACCTTC. Its translation is CASSESTGPNYGYTF.

The gene calls are TRBV4-2 and TRBJ2-3; D may be TRBD1 (6 bases). The CDR3 sequence is 15 residues long. CDR1 LGHNA and CDR2 YNFKEQ come from the germline V gene. V gave up 5 bases and J gave up 0 bases, with 12 bases separating them. The CDR3 bases are TGTGCCAGCAGCGGGGGCCGCGGTAGCACAGATACGCAGTATTTT. Translation gives CASSGGRGSTDTQYF.

J is TRBJ2-1 and V is TRBV14; 15 nucleotides align to TRBD2. The CDR3 is 17 residues long. Per the germline V gene, CDR1 is SGHDN and CDR2 is FVKESK. The V gene end was trimmed by 5 bases and the J gene end by 6 bases; junction bases not matched to a gene: 8. CDR3 in amino acids: CASSWTSGRVLRNEQFF. CDR3 sequence (DNA): TGTGCCAGCAGCTGGACTAGCGGGAGGGTCCTACGCAATGAGCAGTTCTTC. Full variable domain (remainder filled in from reference TRBV14 and TRBJ2-1): EAGVTQFPSHSVIEKGQTVTLRCDPISGHDNLYWYRRVMGKEIKFLLHFVKESKQDESGMPNNRFLAERTGGTYSTLKVQPAELEDSGVYFCASSWTSGRVLRNEQFFGPGTRLTVL.

The genes are TRBV7-8 and TRBJ2-7; 13 nucleotides align to TRBD2. Germline V CDR1 and CDR2: SGHVS, FQNEAQ. The CDR3 length is 18 residues. The J segment lost 2 bases and the V segment lost 7 bases, leaving 14 bases of the junction unmatched. CDR3 in amino acids: CASTTSGTSGTFTYEQYF. The CDR3 region has the DNA TGTGCCAGCACAACGTCCGGGACTAGCGGGACCTTCACCTACGAGCAGTACTTC.